Below, 5 T cell receptor beta chains from the same sample are listed, as sequenced in a study of CD8 T cells in Susac syndrome. An input of roughly 0.45 to 1 ug of RNA was subjected to reverse transcription using random hexamers. TCRdb processed the immunoSEQ multiplex PCR reads anew with MiXCR; each CDR3 protein has one entry. The sample lists some 110,000 distinct CDR3 sequences; about 92% were seen once. Sequencing input: CD4+ T cells from PBMCs. Receptors originate from a human donor with multiple sclerosis.

The chain couples TRBV30 to TRBJ1-3; D may be TRBD1 (6 bases). The length of the CDR3 is 13 residues. Germline values: CDR1 GTSNPN, CDR2 SVGIG (reference sequence). Trimming removed 7 bases from V and 4 bases from J, with 14 bases in between. In DNA, the CDR3 is TGTGCCTTAACTGGGACACCAGGAAACACCATATATTTT. Translating it yields CALTGTPGNTIYF.

J is TRBJ1-2 and V is TRBV5-1; D remains ambiguous. This CDR3 is 13 amino acids long. Germline CDR1 and CDR2: SGHRS and YFSETQ. The V and J ends lost 0 bases and 7 bases respectively, with 10 bases between them. CDR3 sequence (DNA): TGCGCCAGCAGCTTGGGTCAGATTTCTGGCTACACCTTC. Residues: CASSLGQISGYTF. Based on the CDR3 plus reference TRBV5-1 and TRBJ1-2, the full variable domain is KAGVTQTPRYLIKTRGQQVTLSCSPISGHRSVSWYQQTPGQGLQFLFEYFSETQRNKGNFPGRFSGRQFSNSRSEMNVSTLELGDSALYLCASSLGQISGYTFGSGTRLTVV.

The V gene is TRBV28, the J gene TRBJ2-5; D may be TRBD1 or TRBD2 (6 bases each). The CDR3 spans 16 residues. CDR1 is MDHEN, CDR2 SYDVKM, per germline. The V end was cut by 2 bases, the J end by 2 bases, with 15 bases between. CDR3 DNA sequence: TGTGCCAGCAGTTTAAGCACGGGGGCCATGCAAGAGACCCAGTACTTC. Translated: CASSLSTGAMQETQYF.

V gene TRBV30 combines with J gene TRBJ2-1, with TRBD1 identical over 7 bases. V lost 6 bases and J lost 1; bases outside the gene matches: 6. The CDR3 consists of 14 residues. Germline assignment: CDR1 GTSNPN and CDR2 SVGIG (reference sequence). The CDR3 sequence is CACKSGQSYNEQFF. The CDR3 nucleotides are TGTGCCTGCAAGTCGGGACAGTCCTACAATGAGCAGTTCTTC. The full variable domain, its missing parts supplied by reference TRBV30 and TRBJ2-1, is SQTIHQWPATLVQPVGSPLSLECTVEGTSNPNLYWYRQAAGRGLQLLFYSVGIGQISSEVPQNLSASRPQDRQFILSSKKLLLSDSGFYLCACKSGQSYNEQFFGPGTRLTVL.

The chain is built from TRBV7-8 and TRBJ1-5; 9 positions agree with TRBD1. This CDR3 spans 16 amino acids. CDR1 and CDR2 from the germline V gene are SGHVS and FQNEAQ. With V trimmed by 4 bases and J by 4 bases, 8 bases remained unmatched. The CDR3 here is CASSSRSGTGNQPQHF. The CDR3 nucleotides read TGTGCCAGCAGCTCGCGCTCGGGGACAGGGAATCAGCCCCAGCATTTT. The entire variable domain, with the rest obtained from reference TRBV7-8 and TRBJ1-5, is as follows: GAGVSQSPRYKVAKRGQDVALRCDPISGHVSLFWYQQALGQGPEFLTYFQNEAQLDKSGLPSDRFFAERPEGSVSTLKIQRTQQEDSAVYLCASSSRSGTGNQPQHFGDGTRLSIL.